The next 14 T cell receptor beta chains were all read from a single sample in a study of blood T cell repertoires in COVID-19. The method was immunoSEQ multiplex PCR; TCRdb's version includes in-frame clones alone and lacks a portion of them. The sample shows roughly 180,000 clones, approximately 86% of them seen only once. The sequenced sample consisted of peripheral blood. The receptor source for this set is a man aged 60 to 75 with acute or convalescent COVID-19.

The rearrangement joins TRBV6-2 or TRBV6-3 to TRBJ1-4; D perhaps matches TRBD1 (5 bases). CDR3 length: 15 residues. CDR1 is MNHEY, CDR2 SVGEGT, per germline. V gave up 5 bases and J gave up 8 bases, with 18 bases separating them. The CDR3: CASSPAGLKDEKLFF. The CDR3 DNA is TGTGCCAGCAGTCCCGCGGGACTCAAAGACGAAAAACTGTTTTTT.

The chain has TRBV29-1 and TRBJ2-2; a possible D gene is TRBD1 (7 bases). V gave up 6 bases and J gave up 4 bases, with 15 bases separating them. Germline-derived CDR1 and CDR2 are SQVTM and ANQGSEA. The CDR3 totals 14 residues. CDR3 residues: CSVARQGLTGELFF. In nucleotides, the CDR3 is TGCAGCGTCGCGAGACAGGGACTCACCGGGGAGCTGTTTTTT.

This chain joins TRBV7-9 and TRBJ2-7; D gene uncertain. V was shortened by 4 bases and J by 3 bases, with 16 bases between the two germline ends. This CDR3 is built from 15 residues. Germline V lookup: CDR1 SEHNR, CDR2 FQNEAQ (reference sequence). This CDR3 reads CASSSTVGPLYEQYF. The CDR3 DNA reads as TGTGCCAGCAGCTCGACGGTTGGGCCCCTCTACGAGCAGTACTTC.

V and J are TRBV19 and TRBJ2-5; 8 bases are a match to TRBD2. CDR1 and CDR2 from the germline V gene are LNHDA and SQIVND (reference sequence). V was clipped by 2 bases and J by 5 bases; unmatched bases: 7. The CDR3 totals 15 residues. CDR3 sequence reads: CASSISAGAPETQYF. CDR3 nucleotides: TGTGCCAGTAGTATATCAGCGGGAGCCCCGGAGACCCAGTACTTC.

The V and J genes are TRBV19 and TRBJ2-2, with a possible D match to TRBD2 (7 bases). Germline V gene sequence: CDR1 LNHDA, CDR2 SQIVND (reference sequence). V was cut by 10 bases and J by 6 bases, with 15 bases left in between. CDR3 size: 13 residues. CDR3 sequence: CATKGGAAGELFF. The CDR3 DNA reads as TGTGCCACTAAGGGGGGGGCTGCCGGGGAGCTGTTTTTT.

This chain links TRBV20-1 with TRBJ1-2, with D hard to call. V lost 4 bases to trimming and J lost 6 bases, with 6 bases between them. Germline CDR1 is DFQATT and CDR2 is SNEGSKA (reference sequence). This CDR3 region has 10 residues. CDR3 nucleotides: TGCAGTGCTAACCAGAATGGCTACACCTTC. Protein: CSANQNGYTF.

This sequence joins TRBV2 and TRBJ2-1, with 13 bases identical to TRBD2. In germline, CDR1 is SNHLY, CDR2 FYNNEI. The ends lost 6 bases at V and 1 base at J; junction bases unmatched: 12. This CDR3 is 19 amino acids long. For the CDR3, the DNA is TGTGCCAGCAGGGGAGGACTAGCGGGAGCCCCGGGTTCCTACAATGAGCAGTTCTTC. The encoded protein is CASRGGLAGAPGSYNEQFF.

The chain uses TRBV6-5 and TRBJ2-1; D is unresolved. Germline CDR1 is MNHEY and CDR2 is SVGAGI. V was trimmed by 3 bases and J by 2 bases, leaving 5 bases between them. The CDR3 sequence is 13 residues long. CDR3 sequence reads: CASSYGAYNEQFF. The CDR3 coding sequence is TGTGCCAGCAGTTATGGAGCCTACAATGAGCAGTTCTTC.

The chain uses TRBV15 and TRBJ1-5; D unresolved. Germline values: CDR1 LNHNV, CDR2 YYDKDF (reference sequence). V dropped 3 bases and J dropped 3 bases, with 3 bases sitting between them. The CDR3 runs to 12 residues. This CDR3 reads CATSSFNQPQHF. The CDR3 DNA follows: TGTGCCACCAGCAGCTTCAATCAGCCCCAGCATTTT.

The chain employs TRBV11-2 and TRBJ2-7; no clear D. Trimming took off 1 base at V and 0 bases at J, with 7 bases between the two ends. Germline loops: CDR1 SGHAT, CDR2 FQNNGV. The CDR3 is made up of 14 amino acids. The CDR3 DNA reads as TGTGCCAGCAGCTTAGCGCGCGGCTCCTACGAGCAGTACTTC. Protein sequence: CASSLARGSYEQYF.

The V gene is TRBV9, the J gene TRBJ2-2, with no clear D. V was shortened by 0 bases and J by 1 base, with 4 bases between the two germline ends. CDR1 is SGDLS, CDR2 YYNGEE, per germline. The CDR3 sequence is 14 residues long. The CDR3 DNA sequence: TGTGCCAGCAGCGTAGACGGGAACACCGGGGAGCTGTTTTTT. This encodes CASSVDGNTGELFF.

The chain employs TRBV10-3 and TRBJ2-2, with 11 bases lining up with TRBD1. Germline values: CDR1 ENHRY, CDR2 SYGVKD. V was pared by 11 bases and J by 6 bases, with 5 bases of the junction left unmatched. This CDR3 has 13 residues. CDR3 residues: CAVAGQGAGELFF. DNA of the CDR3: TGTGCCGTCGCGGGACAGGGGGCCGGGGAGCTGTTTTTT.

V usage is TRBV2 and J usage is TRBJ1-2, with D hard to call. Per germline, CDR1 SNHLY and CDR2 FYNNEI. The CDR3 runs 15 residues. V lost 7 bases and J lost 3, with 18 bases in between. In DNA, the CDR3 is TGTGCCAGCACCGAAGCCCGGGTAATAGACTATGGCTACACCTTC. It is translated as CASTEARVIDYGYTF.

A few counts support this clone. The rearrangement joins TRBV12-3 or TRBV12-4 to TRBJ2-3; maybe TRBD2 (5 bases). V was clipped by 5 bases and J by 5 bases, with 8 bases between them. CDR3 size: 12 residues. CDR3 sequence (DNA): TGTGCCAGCAGTCCGAGGGAAGATACGCAGTATTTT. Translation: CASSPREDTQYF.